Below, 18 T cell receptor beta chains from the same sample are listed, as sequenced in a study of blood T cell repertoires in COVID-19. Method: immunoSEQ multiplex PCR; TCRdb's copy keeps in-frame clones and lacks some. The sample lists 150,000 to 200,000 clones, 70% to 85% occurring once. Material for sequencing was peripheral blood. Every receptor here comes from a man aged 50-60 years who had recovered from COVID-19.

This clone has at least ten counts. The J gene is TRBJ1-1, the V gene TRBV25-1; D is undetermined. Germline CDR1 and CDR2: MGHDK and SYGVNS. Between the trimmed V and J ends, which lost 6 bases and 2 bases, there was a span of 10 bases. CDR3 length: 13 amino acids. The CDR3 nucleotides read TGTGCCAGCAGGGCTACAGAAAACACTGAAGCTTTCTTT. This codes for CASRATENTEAFF. Using reference TRBV25-1 and TRBJ1-1 for the parts outside the CDR3, the full variable domain is EADIYQTPRYLVIGTGKKITLECSQTMGHDKMYWYQQDPGMELHLIHYSYGVNSTEKGDLSSESTVSRIRTEHFPLTLESARPSHTSQYLCASRATENTEAFFGQGTRLTVV.

This clone is a singleton in its sample. The gene calls are TRBV5-1 and TRBJ1-2; 7 nucleotides match TRBD1. The junction had 6 bases not matched to a gene; V was cut back by 4 bases and J by 3 bases. The CDR3 has 14 residues. The germline V gene has CDR1 SGHRS and CDR2 YFSETQ. The CDR3 region has the DNA TGCGCCAGCAGCCAACGGACAGGCGACTATGGCTACACCTTC. It specifies CASSQRTGDYGYTF.

This chain links TRBV4-1 with TRBJ1-2, with D tentatively TRBD1 (5 bases). There are 15 residues in the CDR3. The germline gives CDR1 MGHRA, CDR2 YSYEKL. V gave up 6 bases and J gave up 3 bases, with 17 bases separating them. CDR3 loop: CASRHPLGRDYGYTF. In DNA form, the CDR3 reads TGCGCCAGCAGACATCCATTGGGGCGCGACTATGGCTACACCTTC.

This chain connects TRBV25-1 to TRBJ1-1, with D perhaps matching TRBD1 (6 bases). Looked up from germline, CDR1 is MGHDK and CDR2 is SYGVNS. This CDR3 comprises 14 residues. V lost 7 bases and J 5 bases, leaving 17 bases between the germline ends. CDR3 sequence: CASMATGRGTEAFF. The DNA of the CDR3 is TGTGCCAGCATGGCGACAGGCCGGGGTACTGAAGCTTTCTTT.

The chain couples TRBV28 to TRBJ2-3, with D possibly matching TRBD1 (6 bases). Between the trimmed V and J ends, which lost 6 bases and 6 bases, there was a span of 16 bases. This CDR3 is 14 amino acids long. The V gene's germline CDR1 is MDHEN and CDR2 SYDVKM. CDR3 bases: TGTGCCAGCAGCGTCCCAACAGGGACGGATACGCAGTATTTT. Amino acids: CASSVPTGTDTQYF.

The CDR3 sequence is CASSFFRGYGNEQFF. The DNA of the CDR3 is TGTGCCAGCAGCTTTTTCAGGGGCTATGGGAATGAGCAGTTCTTC. This chain links TRBV11-2 with TRBJ2-1, with a weak D call TRBD1 (6 bases). Trimming stripped 3 bases from V and 7 bases from J, with 16 bases between. This CDR3 comprises 15 residues. Germline CDR1 SGHAT, CDR2 FQNNGV.

The chain couples TRBV5-6 to TRBJ2-7; D ambiguous. The V gene lost 1 base and the J gene lost 5 bases, with 10 bases spanning the gap. The CDR3 spans 13 residues. Per the germline V gene, CDR1 is SGHDT and CDR2 is YYEEEE. CDR3 residues: CASSLYGRDEQYF. The CDR3 DNA sequence: TGTGCCAGCAGCTTGTACGGCCGGGACGAGCAGTACTTC.

The chain links TRBV20-1 to TRBJ2-1; 14 bases align to TRBD2. This CDR3 is built from 19 residues. Germline-derived CDR1 and CDR2 are DFQATT and SNEGSKA (reference sequence). V trimming: 3 bases; J trimming: 1 base; junction bases outside the gene matches: 11. This chain's CDR3 is CSASAPGLAGVGSYNEQFF. CDR3 DNA: TGCAGTGCTAGTGCTCCGGGACTAGCGGGAGTGGGGTCCTACAATGAGCAGTTCTTC.

This clone occurred a few times. This chain joins TRBV24-1 and TRBJ2-1; weak D call: TRBD2 (6 bases). The V and J ends lost 4 bases and 5 bases respectively, with 14 bases between them. Germline V gene sequence: CDR1 KGHDR, CDR2 SFDVKD. This CDR3 is built from 15 residues. CDR3 DNA sequence: TGTGCCACCAGTGACTCGGGAGTTCAAAACAATGAGCAGTTCTTC. It encodes CATSDSGVQNNEQFF.

This clone came up a few times. This chain links TRBV19 with TRBJ2-3; 7 nucleotides align to TRBD2. V trimming: 4 bases; J trimming: 1 base; junction bases outside the gene matches: 5. CDR1 LNHDA and CDR2 SQIVND come from the germline V gene (reference sequence). The CDR3 sequence is 15 residues long. For the CDR3, the DNA is TGTGCCAGTAGTAGGCCTAGCGGACGCACAGATACGCAGTATTTT. As protein: CASSRPSGRTDTQYF.

This chain connects TRBV21-1 to TRBJ2-7; TRBD2, the D gene given by the table, was not confirmed from the DNA. TRBV21-1 is marked as a pseudogene. This CDR3 region has 14 residues. The CDR3 loop reads CASKRNGRLYEQYF. The CDR3 region has the DNA TGTGCCAGCAAAAGGAACGGGAGGCTCTACGAGCAGTACTTC.

The chain combines TRBV2 with TRBJ1-5, with 8 positions matching TRBD1. The CDR3 runs to 14 residues. The V and J ends lost 5 bases and 4 bases, in that order; junction bases with no gene match: 4. CDR1 and CDR2 from the germline V gene are SNHLY and FYNNEI. In DNA form, the CDR3 reads TGTGCCAGCAGTCCGGGACAGGATAATCAGCCCCAGCATTTT. This sequence encodes CASSPGQDNQPQHF.

The V gene is TRBV7-2, the J gene TRBJ2-7, with 9 bases matching TRBD1. The V and J ends lost 5 bases and 4 bases, in that order; junction bases with no gene match: 6. The CDR3 runs to 14 residues. Germline CDR1 reads SGHTA; CDR2 reads FQGNSA. The CDR3 DNA is TGTGCCAGCAGCCCAGGGACAGGGAGTTACGAGCAGTACTTC. It yields the protein CASSPGTGSYEQYF.

The V gene is TRBV14, the J gene TRBJ2-1; 9 nucleotides align to TRBD2. V was clipped by 1 base and J by 5 bases; unmatched bases: 3. Germline V gene sequence: CDR1 SGHDN, CDR2 FVKESK. The CDR3 spans 15 residues. The CDR3 region is CASSQALAGNNEQFF. In DNA, the CDR3 is TGTGCCAGCAGCCAAGCGCTAGCGGGGAACAATGAGCAGTTCTTC.

The rearrangement uses TRBV5-1 and TRBJ2-7, with a possible D match to TRBD1 (6 bases). V was clipped by 0 bases and J by 2 bases, with 12 bases between them. This CDR3 spans 15 amino acids. Germline V gene lookup returns CDR1 SGHRS and CDR2 YFSETQ. CDR3 coding DNA: TGCGCCAGCAGCTTGGCAGGGGTGCTGACCTACGAGCAGTACTTC. Residues: CASSLAGVLTYEQYF.

J is TRBJ2-3 and V is TRBV19, with 8 bases matching TRBD2. With V trimmed by 5 bases and J by 1 base, 5 bases remained unmatched. The germline gives CDR1 LNHDA, CDR2 SQIVND (reference sequence). CDR3 size: 15 residues. CDR3 in amino acids: CASSRAGVRTDTQYF. As DNA, the CDR3 is TGTGCCAGTAGTCGAGCGGGAGTGCGCACAGATACGCAGTATTTT.

The chain employs TRBV24-1 and TRBJ2-3, with 7 bases identical to TRBD2. The CDR3 totals 13 residues. Germline loops: CDR1 KGHDR, CDR2 SFDVKD. V trimming: 4 bases; J trimming: 14 bases; junction bases outside the gene matches: 11. The CDR3 bases are TGTGCCACCAGTGAACCTAGCGGTGGGCCGCGGTATTTT. This gives the protein CATSEPSGGPRYF.

This clone occurred once. The V and J genes are TRBV4-3 and TRBJ2-7; 9 nucleotides align to TRBD2. Trimming took 0 bases from V and 6 from J; bases not matched to a gene: 6. Germline lookup yields CDR1 LGHNA and CDR2 YSLEER. The CDR3 is 15 residues long. This CDR3 reads CASSQDSGGRVEQYF. The CDR3 nucleotides read TGCGCCAGCAGCCAAGATAGTGGCGGGAGGGTCGAGCAGTACTTC.